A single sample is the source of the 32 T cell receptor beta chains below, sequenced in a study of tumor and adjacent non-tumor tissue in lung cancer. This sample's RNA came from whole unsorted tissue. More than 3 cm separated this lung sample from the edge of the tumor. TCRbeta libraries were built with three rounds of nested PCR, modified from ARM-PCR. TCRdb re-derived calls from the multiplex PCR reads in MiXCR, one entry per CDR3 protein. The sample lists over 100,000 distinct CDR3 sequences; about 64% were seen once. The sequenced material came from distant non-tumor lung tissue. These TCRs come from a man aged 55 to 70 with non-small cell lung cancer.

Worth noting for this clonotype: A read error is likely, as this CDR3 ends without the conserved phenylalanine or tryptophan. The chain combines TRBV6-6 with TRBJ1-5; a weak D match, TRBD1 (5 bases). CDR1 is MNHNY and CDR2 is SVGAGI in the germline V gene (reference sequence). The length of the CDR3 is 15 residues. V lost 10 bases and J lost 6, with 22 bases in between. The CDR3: CATLGGGAGGQPQHY. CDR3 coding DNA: TGTGCCACCCTGGGGGGTGGGGCAGGCGGTCAGCCCCAGCATTAT.

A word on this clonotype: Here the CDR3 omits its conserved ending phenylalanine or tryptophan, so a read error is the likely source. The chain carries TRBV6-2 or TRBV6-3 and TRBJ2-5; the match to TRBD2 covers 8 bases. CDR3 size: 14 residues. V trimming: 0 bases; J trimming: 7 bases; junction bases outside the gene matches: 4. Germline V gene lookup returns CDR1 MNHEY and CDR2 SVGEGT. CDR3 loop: CASSYSGLVPTQYL. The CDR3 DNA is TGTGCCAGCAGTTACTCGGGACTAGTACCGACCCAGTACCTC.

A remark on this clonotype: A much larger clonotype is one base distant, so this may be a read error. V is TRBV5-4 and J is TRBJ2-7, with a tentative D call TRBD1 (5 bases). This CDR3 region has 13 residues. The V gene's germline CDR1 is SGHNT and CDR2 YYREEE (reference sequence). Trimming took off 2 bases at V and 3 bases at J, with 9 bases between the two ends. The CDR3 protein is CASSLQVGYEQYF. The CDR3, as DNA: TGTGCCAGCAGCTTACAGGTGGGCTACGAGCAGTACTTC.

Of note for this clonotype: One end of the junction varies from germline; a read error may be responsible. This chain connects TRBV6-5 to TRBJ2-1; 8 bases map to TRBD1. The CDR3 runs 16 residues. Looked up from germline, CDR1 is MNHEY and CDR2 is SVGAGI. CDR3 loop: CASRDPRGLGNNEQLF. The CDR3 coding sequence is TGTGCCAGCAGGGACCCCAGGGGGCTGGGGAACAATGAGCAGCTCTTC.

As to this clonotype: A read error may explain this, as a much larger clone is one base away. CDR3 bases: TGTGCCAGCAGCTGTCCTAATGGAAACACCATATATTTT. Translating gives CASSCPNGNTIYF. The V gene is TRBV13, the J gene TRBJ1-3; D not resolved. Germline CDR1 is PRHDT and CDR2 is FYEKMQ (reference sequence). The length of the CDR3 is 13 residues. V lost 4 bases and J lost 3, with 7 bases in between. Supplemented by reference TRBV13 and TRBJ1-3, the full variable domain reads AAGVIQSPRHLIKEKRETATLKCYPIPRHDTVYWYQQGPGQDPQFLISFYEKMQSDKGSIPDRFSAQQFSDYHSELNMSSLELGDSALYFCASSCPNGNTIYFGEGSWLTVV.

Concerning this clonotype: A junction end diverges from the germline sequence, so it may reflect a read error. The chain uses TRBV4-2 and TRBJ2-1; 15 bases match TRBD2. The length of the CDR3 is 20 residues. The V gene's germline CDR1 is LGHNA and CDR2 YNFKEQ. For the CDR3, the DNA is TGTGCCAACAGCCTTGGACTAGCGGGAGGGCCCCATAGCTCTTACAATGAGCAGTTCTTC. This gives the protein CANSLGLAGGPHSSYNEQFF.

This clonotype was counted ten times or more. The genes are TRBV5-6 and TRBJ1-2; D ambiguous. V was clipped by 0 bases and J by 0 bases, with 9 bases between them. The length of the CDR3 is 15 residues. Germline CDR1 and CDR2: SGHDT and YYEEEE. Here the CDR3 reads CASSLGQRANYGYTF. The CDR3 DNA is TGTGCCAGCAGCTTGGGTCAGAGGGCTAACTATGGCTACACCTTC.

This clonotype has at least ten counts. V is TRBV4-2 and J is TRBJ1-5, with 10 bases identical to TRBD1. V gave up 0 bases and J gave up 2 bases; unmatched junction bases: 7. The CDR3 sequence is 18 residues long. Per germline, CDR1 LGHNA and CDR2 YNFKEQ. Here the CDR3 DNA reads TGTGCCAGCAGCCAAGAAAACACCGGGACAGGGGGCAATCAGCCCCAGCATTTT. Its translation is CASSQENTGTGGNQPQHF.

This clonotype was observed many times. As DNA, the CDR3 is TGTGCCAGCAGTTTGGGGGGGCCTTCCTACAATGAGCAGTTCTTC. Translating gives CASSLGGPSYNEQFF. The V and J genes are TRBV28 and TRBJ2-1; perhaps TRBD2 as D (7 bases). Germline values: CDR1 MDHEN, CDR2 SYDVKM. CDR3 length equals 15 residues. The V end lost 3 bases, the J end lost 1 base, and 10 bases lay between the germline ends.

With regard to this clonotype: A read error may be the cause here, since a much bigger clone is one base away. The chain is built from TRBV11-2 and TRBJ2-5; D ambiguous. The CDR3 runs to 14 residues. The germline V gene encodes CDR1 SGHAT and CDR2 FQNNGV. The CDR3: CASSPPNLQEAQYF. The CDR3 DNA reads TGTGCCAGCAGCCCCCCCAATCTCCAAGAGGCCCAGTACTTC.

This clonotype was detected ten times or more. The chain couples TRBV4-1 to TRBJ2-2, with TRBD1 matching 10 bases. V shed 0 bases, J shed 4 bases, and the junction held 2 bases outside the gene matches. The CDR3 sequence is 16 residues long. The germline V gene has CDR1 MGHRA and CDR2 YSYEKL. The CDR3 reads CASSQDGTGVTGELFF. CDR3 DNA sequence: TGCGCCAGCAGCCAAGACGGGACAGGGGTCACCGGGGAGCTGTTTTTT.

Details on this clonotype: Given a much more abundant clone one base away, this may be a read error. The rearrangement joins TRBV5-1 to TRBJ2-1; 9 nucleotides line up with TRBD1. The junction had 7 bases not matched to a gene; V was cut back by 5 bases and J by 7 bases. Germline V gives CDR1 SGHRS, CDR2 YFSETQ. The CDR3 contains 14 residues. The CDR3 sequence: CASSVGQGFNEQFF. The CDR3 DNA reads TGCGCCAGCAGTGTGGGACAGGGTTTTAATGAGCAGTTCTTC.

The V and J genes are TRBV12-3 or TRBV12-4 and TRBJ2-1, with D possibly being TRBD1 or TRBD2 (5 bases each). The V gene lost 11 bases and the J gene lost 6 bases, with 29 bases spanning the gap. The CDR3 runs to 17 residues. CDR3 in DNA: TGTGCCGGCAATTCACCCCACGAGGGGCTGACGGGCAATGAGCAGTTCTTC. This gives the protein CAGNSPHEGLTGNEQFF.

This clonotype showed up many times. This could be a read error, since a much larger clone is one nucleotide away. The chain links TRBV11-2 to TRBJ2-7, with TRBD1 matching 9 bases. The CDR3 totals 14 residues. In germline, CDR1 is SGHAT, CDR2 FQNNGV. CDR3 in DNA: TGTGCCAGCGGGTTCGGGACAGGGCCCTACGAGCAGTGCTTC. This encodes CASGFGTGPYEQCF.

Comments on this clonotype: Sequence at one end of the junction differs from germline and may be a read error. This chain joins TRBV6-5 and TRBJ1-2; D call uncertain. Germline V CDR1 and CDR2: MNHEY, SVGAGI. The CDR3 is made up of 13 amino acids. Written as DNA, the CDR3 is TGTGCCAGCAGTTGCGGGGAGAAGTATGGCTACGCCTTC. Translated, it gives CASSCGEKYGYAF.

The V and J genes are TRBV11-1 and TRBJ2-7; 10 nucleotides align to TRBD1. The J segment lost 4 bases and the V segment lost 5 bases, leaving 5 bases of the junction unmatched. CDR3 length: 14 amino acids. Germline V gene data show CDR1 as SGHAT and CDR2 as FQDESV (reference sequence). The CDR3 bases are TGTGCCAGCAGCGCGGGACAGGGGCGTTACGAGCAGTACTTC. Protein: CASSAGQGRYEQYF.

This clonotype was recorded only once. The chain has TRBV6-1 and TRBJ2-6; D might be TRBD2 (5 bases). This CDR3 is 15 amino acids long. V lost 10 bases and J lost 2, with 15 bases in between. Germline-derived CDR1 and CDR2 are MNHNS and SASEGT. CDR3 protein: CAIGEQSAGANVLTF. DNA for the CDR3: TGTGCCATCGGGGAGCAGTCCGCTGGGGCCAACGTCCTGACTTTC.

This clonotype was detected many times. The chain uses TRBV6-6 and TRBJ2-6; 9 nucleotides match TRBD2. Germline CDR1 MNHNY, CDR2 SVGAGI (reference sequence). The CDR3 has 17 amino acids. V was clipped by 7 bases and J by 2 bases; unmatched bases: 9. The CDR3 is CASKASGIVTGANVLTF. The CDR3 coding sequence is TGTGCCAGCAAGGCTAGCGGGATTGTGACTGGGGCCAACGTCCTGACTTTC.

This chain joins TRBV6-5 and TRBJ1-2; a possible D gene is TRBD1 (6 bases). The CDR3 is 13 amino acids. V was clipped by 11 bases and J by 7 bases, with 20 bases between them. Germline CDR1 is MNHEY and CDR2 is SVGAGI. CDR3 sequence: CAGTGDTLSGYTF. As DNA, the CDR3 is TGTGCCGGCACCGGGGACACCCTCTCTGGCTACACCTTC.

For the CDR3, the DNA is TGCGCCAGCAGCTTGGGACAGCACACAGATACGCAGTATTTT. Encoded protein: CASSLGQHTDTQYF. The chain recombines TRBV5-1 with TRBJ2-3, with D perhaps TRBD1 (5 bases). The CDR3 is 14 residues long. Germline V gene sequence: CDR1 SGHRS, CDR2 YFSETQ. V shed 0 bases and J shed 2 bases, with 7 bases lying between them.

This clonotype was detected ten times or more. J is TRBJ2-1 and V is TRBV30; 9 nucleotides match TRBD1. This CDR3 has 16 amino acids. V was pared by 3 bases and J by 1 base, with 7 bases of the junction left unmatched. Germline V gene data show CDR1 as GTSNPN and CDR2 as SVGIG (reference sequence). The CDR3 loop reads CAWSATGTGSYNEQFF. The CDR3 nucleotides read TGTGCCTGGAGCGCCACCGGGACAGGGTCCTACAATGAGCAGTTCTTC.

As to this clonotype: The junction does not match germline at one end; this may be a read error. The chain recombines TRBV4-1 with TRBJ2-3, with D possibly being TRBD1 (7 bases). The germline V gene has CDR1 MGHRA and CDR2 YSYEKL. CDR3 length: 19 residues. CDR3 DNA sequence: TGCGCCAGCAGCCAAGATCGGGGGACAGTTCTAACTAGTACAGATACGCGGTATTTT. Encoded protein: CASSQDRGTVLTSTDTRYF.

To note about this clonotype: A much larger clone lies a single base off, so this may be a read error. CDR3 sequence reads: CASSLRDSSCEQYF. In DNA form, the CDR3 reads TGTGCCAGCAGTTTACGGGACAGTTCCTGCGAGCAGTACTTC. The V and J genes are TRBV28 and TRBJ2-7; 7 bases are shared with TRBD1. The CDR3 spans 14 residues. Germline CDR1 and CDR2: MDHEN and SYDVKM.

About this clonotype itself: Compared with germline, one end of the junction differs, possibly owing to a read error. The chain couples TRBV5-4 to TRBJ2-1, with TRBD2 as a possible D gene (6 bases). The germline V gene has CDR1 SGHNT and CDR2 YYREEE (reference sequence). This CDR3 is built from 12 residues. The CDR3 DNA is TGTGCCAACAGCTCGGGGGACAATGAGCAGTTCTTC. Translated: CANSSGDNEQFF.

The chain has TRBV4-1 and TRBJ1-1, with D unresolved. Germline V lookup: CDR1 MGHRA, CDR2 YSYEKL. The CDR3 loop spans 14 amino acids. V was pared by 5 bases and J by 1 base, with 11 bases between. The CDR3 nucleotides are TGCGCCAGCAGCATGGGAAAGGGGAACACTGAAGCTTTCTTT. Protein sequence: CASSMGKGNTEAFF.

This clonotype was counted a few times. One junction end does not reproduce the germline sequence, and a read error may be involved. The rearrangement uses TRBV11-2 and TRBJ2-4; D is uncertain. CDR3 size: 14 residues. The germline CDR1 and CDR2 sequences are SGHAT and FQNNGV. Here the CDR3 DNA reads TGTGCCAGCAGCTTAGACCCGACCAAAAACGTTCAGTACTTC. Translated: CASSLDPTKNVQYF.

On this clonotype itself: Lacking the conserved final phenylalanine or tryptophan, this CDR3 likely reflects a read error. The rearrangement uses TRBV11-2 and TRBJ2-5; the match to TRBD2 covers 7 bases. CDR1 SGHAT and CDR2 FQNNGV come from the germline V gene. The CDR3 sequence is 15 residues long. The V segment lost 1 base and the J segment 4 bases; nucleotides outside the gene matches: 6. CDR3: CASSLVPPGGETQYP. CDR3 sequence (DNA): TGTGCCAGCAGCTTAGTCCCCCCGGGAGGAGAGACCCAGTACCCC.

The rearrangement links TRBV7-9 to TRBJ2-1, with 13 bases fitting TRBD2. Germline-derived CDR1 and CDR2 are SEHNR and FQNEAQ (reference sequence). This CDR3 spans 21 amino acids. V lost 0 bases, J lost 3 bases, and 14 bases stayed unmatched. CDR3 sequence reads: CASSLAPGLAGPLWVYNEQFF. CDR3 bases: TGTGCCAGCAGCTTAGCCCCGGGACTAGCGGGACCCCTCTGGGTCTACAATGAGCAGTTCTTC.

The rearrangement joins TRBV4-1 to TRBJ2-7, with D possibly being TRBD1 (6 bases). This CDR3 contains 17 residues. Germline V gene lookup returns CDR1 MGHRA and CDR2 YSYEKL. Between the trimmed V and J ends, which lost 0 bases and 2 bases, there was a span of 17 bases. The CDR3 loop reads CASSQDPRTANTYEQYF. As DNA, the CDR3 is TGCGCCAGCAGCCAAGATCCTCGGACAGCTAATACCTACGAGCAGTACTTC.

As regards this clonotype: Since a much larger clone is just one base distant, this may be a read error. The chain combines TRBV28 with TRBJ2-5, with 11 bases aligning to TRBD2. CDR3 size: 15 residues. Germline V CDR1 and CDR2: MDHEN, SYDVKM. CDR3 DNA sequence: TGTGCCAGCACCCCTCAGCTAGCGGGAGGAGAGACCCACTACTTC. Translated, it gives CASTPQLAGGETHYF.

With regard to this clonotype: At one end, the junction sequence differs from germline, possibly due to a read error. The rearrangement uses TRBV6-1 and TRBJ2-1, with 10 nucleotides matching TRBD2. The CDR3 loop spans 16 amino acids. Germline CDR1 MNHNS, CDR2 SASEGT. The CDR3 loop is CASSEVAGGSYNEQFF. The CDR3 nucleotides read TGTGCCAGCAGTGAAGTAGCGGGAGGCTCCTATAATGAGCAGTTCTTC.

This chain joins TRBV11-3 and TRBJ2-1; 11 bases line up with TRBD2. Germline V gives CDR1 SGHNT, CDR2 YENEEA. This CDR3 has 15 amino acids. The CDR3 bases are TGTGCTAACAGCTTAGTAGCGGGAGGGTCTGGTGAGCAGTTCTTC. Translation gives CANSLVAGGSGEQFF.